This is a list of T cell receptor beta chains from one sample in a study of OX40 agonist ivuxolimab in advanced cancers. The data were produced by immunoSEQ multiplex PCR, yet TCRdb's version contains in-frame clones alone and is incomplete. The repertoire holds roughly 76,000 clones, with 85% as singletons. Sequences were derived from CD4+ or CD8+ T cells sorted from blood, sampled in a trial of the OX40 agonist ivuxolimab. These receptors were obtained from an adult with an advanced solid tumor such as melanoma, head and neck, liver or kidney cancer. Both conserved end residues are part of each CDR3. Each record gives: J gene, V gene, D gene, clone size, CDR3 DNA, CDR3 protein. The D gene is left open where the match is weak. Rows may omit the clone size; those that give it use once, few, many or a size class.

TRBJ1-1,TRBV13,NA,NA,TGTGCCAGCAGCTCTGGTCTTCTTGGGCGAGCTTTCTTT,CASSSGLLGRAFF
TRBJ1-2,TRBV11-2,NA,NA,TGTGCCAGCAGAAAGGACAGCAACTATGGCTACACCTTC,CASRKDSNYGYTF
TRBJ2-7,TRBV25-1,NA,NA,TGTGCCAGCAGTGGAACAGACTACCCAGGATACTCCTACGAGCAGTACTTC,CASSGTDYPGYSYEQYF
TRBJ1-5,TRBV7-2,NA,once,TGTGCCAGCAGCTTGACAAATACTCGGCCCCAGCATTTT,CASSLTNTRPQHF
TRBJ1-2,TRBV7-2,NA,NA,TGTGCCAGCGCTCCAGGGCTCTATGGCTACACCTTC,CASAPGLYGYTF
TRBJ1-2,TRBV4-1,NA,NA,TGCGCCAGCAGCGGACGGACACTTCCCGCAGAGAACTATGGCTACACCTTC,CASSGRTLPAENYGYTF
TRBJ1-6,TRBV28,NA,NA,TGTGCCAGCAGCCTCCGACAGGCCGCTTTATGGAATTCACCCCTCCACTTT,CASSLRQAALWNSPLHF
TRBJ2-1,TRBV4-3,NA,NA,TGCGCCAGCAGCCAAGGGGTAGCGGAGTACAATGAGCAGTTCTTC,CASSQGVAEYNEQFF
TRBJ2-1,TRBV9,NA,NA,TGTGCCAGCAGCGGGGCAGGCCCGGTCAATGAGCAGTTCTTC,CASSGAGPVNEQFF
TRBJ2-1,TRBV4-3,TRBD2,NA,TGCGCCAGCAGCTACGGGACTAGCGGGATAAGCTCCTACAATGAGCAGTTCTTC,CASSYGTSGISSYNEQFF
TRBJ1-5,TRBV4-2,NA,once,TGTGCCAGCAGCCAAGAACTGGACAGCCAAGGTGAGCCCCAGCATTTT,CASSQELDSQGEPQHF
TRBJ1-1,TRBV15,TRBD1,once,TGTGCCACCAGCAAGGTCCGGGGACAGCACATGACTGAAGCTTTCTTT,CATSKVRGQHMTEAFF
TRBJ1-2,TRBV2,NA,NA,TGTGCCAGTCTCGCCCTATCTTCTCGCGGTGTTGGCTACACCTTC,CASLALSSRGVGYTF
TRBJ2-1,TRBV6-4,NA,NA,TGTGCCAGCAGTGACTCGGTCGCCCCCTACAATGAGCAGTTCTTC,CASSDSVAPYNEQFF
TRBJ1-6,TRBV9,TRBD1,NA,TGTGCCAGCAGCGTAGGAGTCGGGACAGCGAATTCACCCCTCCACTTT,CASSVGVGTANSPLHF
TRBJ2-1,TRBV9,TRBD2,NA,TGTGCCAGCAGCGTAGGGCGGGGGGGGCAGTTCTTC,CASSVGRGGQFF
TRBJ1-2,TRBV27,TRBD1,NA,TGTGCCAGCAGTCAACAGGGGAACTATGGCTACACCTTC,CASSQQGNYGYTF
TRBJ1-3,TRBV11-2,TRBD1,NA,TGTGCCAGCAGCACACAGGGGTGGGCCGGAAACACCATATATTTT,CASSTQGWAGNTIYF
TRBJ2-1,TRBV7-3,NA,NA,TGTGCCAGCAGACCCGAGGGGGGGTCTGAGCAGTTCTTC,CASRPEGGSEQFF
TRBJ1-5,TRBV28,NA,NA,TGTGCCAGCAGTTGGGGAAATCAGCCCCAGCATTTT,CASSWGNQPQHF
TRBJ2-7,TRBV27,TRBD2,NA,TGTGCCAGCAGTTACGCTAGCGGGGGAGCCTACGAGCAGTACTTC,CASSYASGGAYEQYF
TRBJ2-2,TRBV28,NA,NA,TGTGCCAGCATGGGACTGGACACCGGGGAGCTGTTTTTT,CASMGLDTGELFF
TRBJ1-6,TRBV30,TRBD1,once,TGTGCCTGGAGTGTACCCCGGACAGGGCCTAATTCACCCCTCCACTTT,CAWSVPRTGPNSPLHF
TRBJ1-6,TRBV5-1,NA,NA,TGCGCCAGCAGCCCGGACGGAACCTCGGTTAATTCACCCCTCCACTTT,CASSPDGTSVNSPLHF
TRBJ1-2,TRBV11-3,NA,NA,TGTGCCAGCAGCCAAGGGAACTATGGCTACACCTTC,CASSQGNYGYTF
TRBJ2-5,TRBV7-8,NA,NA,TGTGCCAGCAGCTTTCCAGGAGGGCAAGAGACCCAGTACTTC,CASSFPGGQETQYF
TRBJ1-1,TRBV13,NA,once,TGTGCCAGCAGCCCTGGACAGAGTGAAGCTTTCTTT,CASSPGQSEAFF
TRBJ1-4,TRBV25-1,NA,NA,TGTGCCAGCAGTGAATCTGGGCTTGTGAGGGAAAAACTGTTTTTT,CASSESGLVREKLFF
TRBJ2-1,TRBV27,NA,NA,TGTGCCAGCAGTCTCCCGCGGGACAGCTCCTACAATGAGCAGTTCTTC,CASSLPRDSSYNEQFF
TRBJ1-2,TRBV27,NA,NA,TGTGCCAGCAGTTTAACCTCTAACTATGGCTACACCTTC,CASSLTSNYGYTF
TRBJ2-5,TRBV18,NA,NA,TGTGCCAGCTCACCTACCCGGACGGGCCAAGAGACCCAGTACTTC,CASSPTRTGQETQYF
TRBJ2-4,TRBV28,NA,NA,TGTGCCAGCAGTTCTCCGGGACGGCTAGCCAAAAACATTCAGTACTTC,CASSSPGRLAKNIQYF
TRBJ2-7,TRBV7-2,NA,NA,TGTGCCAGCAGCCAATCTCGGTCGGCCGGGACCTACGAGCAGTACTTC,CASSQSRSAGTYEQYF
TRBJ2-3,TRBV29-1,TRBD2,NA,TGCAGCCCCCGACTAGCGGGAGCCCCAGATACGCAGTATTTT,CSPRLAGAPDTQYF
TRBJ1-6,TRBV27,TRBD1,NA,TGTGCCAGCAGTCCTACGACAGGGAATTCACCCCTCCACTTT,CASSPTTGNSPLHF
TRBJ2-5,TRBV6-6,NA,NA,TGTGCCAGCAGCATCGGACGGTCACAAGAGACCCAGTACTTC,CASSIGRSQETQYF
TRBJ2-5,TRBV27,NA,NA,TGTGCCAGCAGTCTGGGGGAGACCCAGTACTTC,CASSLGETQYF
TRBJ2-1,TRBV7-4,NA,once,TGTGCCAGCCGGATAGCGTTGTTACAGGGATATTACAATGAGCAGTTCTTC,CASRIALLQGYYNEQFF
TRBJ2-1,TRBV11-1,TRBD1,NA,TGTGCCAGCAGCTTTTCAGGGGGCACAATCGATGAGCAGTTCTTC,CASSFSGGTIDEQFF
TRBJ1-5,TRBV6-5,TRBD1,NA,TGTGCCAGCAGTTCTGTCACAGGGGATAGCAATCAGCCCCAGCATTTT,CASSSVTGDSNQPQHF
TRBJ2-2,TRBV6-6,NA,NA,TGTGCCAGCAGTTTGTCGGGGGCGACCGGGGAGCTGTTTTTT,CASSLSGATGELFF
TRBJ2-2,TRBV5-4,TRBD2,NA,TGTGCCAGCAGCGCGCGGACCGGGACTAGCGGGGGGACGAACACCGGGGAGCTGTTTTTT,CASSARTGTSGGTNTGELFF
TRBJ1-1,TRBV5-1,NA,few,TGCGCCAGCAGCCCCCGTATGGGGGGCATGAACACTGAAGCTTTCTTT,CASSPRMGGMNTEAFF
TRBJ2-1,TRBV7-6,TRBD2,NA,TGTGCCAGCAGCTTAATGGCGGGAGGAACGGGGAATGAGCAGTTCTTC,CASSLMAGGTGNEQFF
TRBJ1-6,TRBV6-5,TRBD1,few,TGTGCCAGCAGTTACCCGACAGGGGAAAATTCACCCCTCCACTTT,CASSYPTGENSPLHF
TRBJ1-1,TRBV10-3,TRBD1,NA,TGTGCCATCAGTGATTACGGACAGGGTGAAGCTTTCTTT,CAISDYGQGEAFF
TRBJ2-6,TRBV6-5,NA,NA,TGTGCCAGCAGTTACTCTCCTAGGTCTGGGGCCAACGTCCTGACTTTC,CASSYSPRSGANVLTF
TRBJ1-3,TRBV14,NA,NA,TGTGCCAGCAGTCCAAATGGGGCAGGGTCCGGTCGAACCATATATTTT,CASSPNGAGSGRTIYF
TRBJ2-1,TRBV27,NA,NA,TGTGCCAGCAGTTTTCGCACCTACAATGAGCAGTTCTTC,CASSFRTYNEQFF
TRBJ2-3,TRBV19,NA,NA,TGTGCCAGTAGTGTCCTCGGTCAGGGCACAGATACGCAGTATTTT,CASSVLGQGTDTQYF
TRBJ2-3,TRBV4-1,NA,NA,TGCGCCAGCAGCCAAGAACCGAGCACAGATACGCAGTATTTT,CASSQEPSTDTQYF
TRBJ1-5,TRBV27,NA,NA,TGTGCCAGCAGTTTAGACCGGATGAATCAGCCCCAGCATTTT,CASSLDRMNQPQHF